Shown below are 29 T cell receptor beta chains from a single sample sequenced in a study of T cells in localized non-small cell lung cancer. Data came from immunoSEQ multiplex PCR; TCRdb stores just in-frame clones and leaves some out. Of 35,000 or so clones listed, around 88% are singletons. Sample: peripheral blood, taken before any cancer treatment. All receptors derive from a woman aged 35-75 years with stage I lung adenocarcinoma.

V gene TRBV7-2 combines with J gene TRBJ2-1, with 12 nucleotides matching TRBD2. The germline CDR1 and CDR2 sequences are SGHTA and FQGNSA. This CDR3 contains 17 residues. Unmatched junction bases numbered 5, after V lost 3 bases and J lost 2 bases. The CDR3, as DNA: TGTGCCAGCAGCTTGGACTCTAGCGGGGGGGCCTACAATGAGCAGTTCTTC. As protein: CASSLDSSGGAYNEQFF.

The genes are TRBV5-5 and TRBJ2-1; D is ambiguous. The CDR3 is 15 residues long. CDR1 and CDR2 (germline): SGHKS, YYEKEE (reference sequence). Trimming stripped 5 bases from V and 7 bases from J, with 19 bases between. This chain's CDR3 is CASSFVRVVGNEQFF. The CDR3 DNA is TGTGCCAGCAGTTTCGTTAGGGTTGTGGGAAATGAGCAGTTCTTC.

This chain uses TRBV29-1 with TRBJ1-1; tentatively, D is TRBD1 (5 bases). The germline V and J ends were trimmed by 3 bases and 2 bases, with 10 bases remaining between them. CDR3 length equals 13 residues. Germline V gene sequence: CDR1 SQVTM, CDR2 ANQGSEA. CDR3 sequence reads: CSVEGRFNTEAFF. CDR3 DNA sequence: TGCAGCGTTGAGGGACGGTTTAACACTGAAGCTTTCTTT.

This sequence joins TRBV10-1 and TRBJ2-5; 8 bases fit TRBD1. V was pared by 0 bases and J by 4 bases, with 4 bases of the junction left unmatched. The CDR3 runs 15 residues. CDR1 WNHNN and CDR2 SYGVQD come from the germline V gene (reference sequence). For the CDR3, the DNA is TGCGCCAGCAGTGAGTCTGTCGACAGGGGAGAGACCCAGTACTTC. Protein product: CASSESVDRGETQYF.

The chain couples TRBV5-1 to TRBJ2-3; 8 bases match TRBD1. V was clipped by 4 bases and J by 1 base; unmatched bases: 2. Germline CDR1 SGHRS, CDR2 YFSETQ. The CDR3 totals 14 residues. The CDR3 here is CASSRGQGTDTQYF. In nucleotides, the CDR3 is TGCGCCAGCAGCCGGGGACAGGGCACAGATACGCAGTATTTT.

This rearrangement joins TRBV7-2 to TRBJ2-3; 8 nucleotides match TRBD2. V gave up 8 bases and J gave up 12 bases; unmatched junction bases: 10. Germline V gene sequence: CDR1 SGHTA, CDR2 FQGNSA. This CDR3 has 12 amino acids. In DNA, the CDR3 is TGTGCCAGCTCGTTTCGGGAGGGCGATCAGTATTTT. The encoded protein is CASSFREGDQYF.

The chain couples TRBV5-6 to TRBJ1-4; possibly TRBD1 for D (6 bases). The CDR3 runs to 16 residues. The germline V and J ends were trimmed by 0 bases and 10 bases, with 19 bases remaining between them. The V gene's germline CDR1 is SGHDT and CDR2 YYEEEE. The CDR3 nucleotides read TGTGCCAGCAGCTTGGTCAGGGGAGGTTCGGGTGGAAAACTGTTTTTT. Residues: CASSLVRGGSGGKLFF.

This clone was seen only once. CDR3 bases: TGTGCCAGCAGCCGATTCGGCAGCCCGAATGAAAAACTGTTTTTT. It is translated as CASSRFGSPNEKLFF. The V call is TRBV5-6, the J call TRBJ1-4; D remains ambiguous. Germline V gene lookup returns CDR1 SGHDT and CDR2 YYEEEE. The V end was cut by 4 bases, the J end by 5 bases, with 15 bases between. CDR3 length: 15 amino acids.

The V and J genes are TRBV9 and TRBJ1-2; 7 nucleotides align to TRBD1. CDR3 length equals 14 residues. V shed 5 bases and J 2 bases; nucleotides not matched to a gene: 6. In germline, CDR1 is SGDLS, CDR2 YYNGEE. DNA of the CDR3: TGTGCCAGCAGGCAGACAGGGTACAACTATGGCTACACCTTC. The encoded protein is CASRQTGYNYGYTF.

This clone appeared once. This chain joins TRBV14 and TRBJ2-1, with 9 nucleotides matching TRBD1. Germline CDR1 SGHDN, CDR2 FVKESK. This CDR3 has 14 amino acids. Unmatched junction bases numbered 4, after V lost 4 bases and J lost 6 bases. CDR3 in amino acids: CASSRDRVVNEQFF. The CDR3 nucleotides are TGTGCCAGCAGCCGGGACAGGGTCGTCAATGAGCAGTTCTTC. The whole variable domain, filled in from reference TRBV14 and TRBJ2-1, reads EAGVTQFPSHSVIEKGQTVTLRCDPISGHDNLYWYRRVMGKEIKFLLHFVKESKQDESGMPNNRFLAERTGGTYSTLKVQPAELEDSGVYFCASSRDRVVNEQFFGPGTRLTVL.

The chain combines TRBV7-2 with TRBJ2-4, with 10 bases fitting TRBD2. The J segment lost 9 bases and the V segment lost 5 bases, leaving 13 bases of the junction unmatched. Germline V gives CDR1 SGHTA, CDR2 FQGNSA. The CDR3 loop spans 16 amino acids. The CDR3 spells CASSLQGSGGAGIQYF. The CDR3 DNA is TGTGCCAGCAGCCTGCAGGGAAGCGGGGGGGCCGGCATTCAGTACTTC.

This clone has more than one count but fewer than ten. The rearrangement joins TRBV28 to TRBJ2-2, with 12 bases that match TRBD1. This CDR3 has 18 amino acids. The germline V gene encodes CDR1 MDHEN and CDR2 SYDVKM. V shed 5 bases and J 6 bases; nucleotides not matched to a gene: 13. CDR3 sequence: CASSPSPGQGAKSGELFF. CDR3 DNA: TGTGCCAGCAGTCCCAGCCCGGGACAGGGGGCAAAGTCCGGGGAGCTGTTTTTT. The full variable domain, in which reference TRBV28 and TRBJ2-2 provide the parts outside the CDR3, is DVKVTQSSRYLVKRTGEKVFLECVQDMDHENMFWYRQDPGLGLRLIYFSYDVKMKEKGDIPEGYSVSREKKERFSLILESASTNQTSMYLCASSPSPGQGAKSGELFFGEGSRLTVL.

This chain links TRBV7-9 with TRBJ2-2; TRBD2 matches at 7 bases. V lost 5 bases and J lost 4; bases outside the gene matches: 4. The CDR3 is 14 amino acids. In germline, CDR1 is SEHNR, CDR2 FQNEAQ (reference sequence). The CDR3, as DNA: TGTGCCAGCAGCGTGTCGGGGGGCACCGGGGAGCTGTTTTTT. This codes for CASSVSGGTGELFF. The full variable domain, with the rest looked up from reference TRBV7-9 and TRBJ2-2, is DTGVSQNPRHKITKRGQNVTFRCDPISEHNRLYWYRQTLGQGPEFLTYFQNEAQLEKSRLLSDRFSAERPKGSFSTLEIQRTEQGDSAMYLCASSVSGGTGELFFGEGSRLTVL.

The gene calls are TRBV14 and TRBJ2-1; possibly TRBD2 for D (5 bases). Germline CDR1 SGHDN, CDR2 FVKESK. This CDR3 has 18 amino acids. The ends were cut back, 1 base at V and 1 base at J, with 17 bases in the middle. CDR3 nucleotides: TGTGCCAGCAGCCAAGTACACGGAGGTCCGGGATCCTACAATGAGCAGTTCTTC. Its protein is CASSQVHGGPGSYNEQFF.

The rearrangement joins TRBV4-3 to TRBJ1-1; 8 nucleotides line up with TRBD1. Germline V gives CDR1 LGHNA, CDR2 YSLEER. The CDR3 totals 13 residues. After removal of 6 bases from V and 4 bases from J, the junction contained 4 bases not matched to a gene. The CDR3 region is CASRDRESTEAFF. DNA of the CDR3: TGCGCCAGCAGGGACAGGGAGTCCACTGAAGCTTTCTTT.

V and J are TRBV11-2 and TRBJ1-1, with D possibly TRBD1 on 6 matching bases. This CDR3 comprises 14 residues. Per the germline V gene, CDR1 is SGHAT and CDR2 is FQNNGV. V was cut by 2 bases and J by 6 bases, with 13 bases left in between. CDR3 coding DNA: TGTGCCAGCAGCTTAAGTAGGCGGACAGCTGAAGCTTTCTTT. Translating gives CASSLSRRTAEAFF.

CDR3 coding DNA: TGTGCCAGCAGCTTGGAACCCCTAGCGGGGGGGCCCTACGAGCAGTACTTC. Encoded protein: CASSLEPLAGGPYEQYF. This chain uses TRBV5-5 with TRBJ2-7; 12 bases fit TRBD2. J lost 2 bases, V lost 0 bases, and 6 bases had no gene match. The CDR3 loop spans 17 amino acids. The germline V gene encodes CDR1 SGHKS and CDR2 YYEKEE (reference sequence).

The V call is TRBV2, the J call TRBJ1-1; 8 bases fit TRBD1. Germline lookup yields CDR1 SNHLY and CDR2 FYNNEI. This CDR3 spans 13 amino acids. The V gene end was trimmed by 8 bases and the J gene end by 4 bases; junction bases not matched to a gene: 6. The DNA of the CDR3 is TGTGCCAGCCTTAATCAGGGGGCCACTGAAGCTTTCTTT. Protein sequence: CASLNQGATEAFF.

The rearrangement joins TRBV9 to TRBJ1-1; 7 nucleotides match TRBD1. Losses at the gene ends were 3 bases for V and 0 bases for J; bases not matched to a gene: 5. Germline V gene data show CDR1 as SGDLS and CDR2 as YYNGEE. The length of the CDR3 is 15 residues. The CDR3 coding sequence is TGTGCCAGCAGCGCAGGGGGTCGCGTGAACACTGAAGCTTTCTTT. It specifies CASSAGGRVNTEAFF.

The V gene is TRBV7-9, the J gene TRBJ2-2; D gene uncertain. Germline CDR1 SEHNR, CDR2 FQNEAQ (reference sequence). The CDR3 length is 13 residues. Trimming removed 5 bases from V and 5 bases from J, with 9 bases in between. This CDR3 reads CASSPSGTGELFF. The DNA of the CDR3 is TGTGCCAGCAGCCCCAGTGGTACCGGGGAGCTGTTTTTT.

The J gene is TRBJ1-6, the V gene TRBV19, with D perhaps matching TRBD1 (5 bases). The V end was cut by 8 bases, the J end by 7 bases, with 15 bases between. Per germline, CDR1 LNHDA and CDR2 SQIVND (reference sequence). The CDR3 totals 14 residues. CDR3 protein: CASYPGFRNSPLHF. Written as DNA, the CDR3 is TGTGCCAGTTACCCAGGGTTCAGAAATTCACCCCTCCACTTT.

The V gene is TRBV7-2, the J gene TRBJ1-1; D may be TRBD1 (5 bases). The CDR3 is 13 residues long. Trimming stripped 1 base from V and 11 bases from J, with 14 bases between. Germline assignment: CDR1 SGHTA and CDR2 FQGNSA. The CDR3 DNA reads as TGTGCCAGCAGCTTAGTGGGGCGACCTAACGCTTTCTTT. This sequence encodes CASSLVGRPNAFF.

The chain links TRBV10-3 to TRBJ1-1; D is undetermined. Germline values: CDR1 ENHRY, CDR2 SYGVKD. CDR3 size: 13 residues. The V end lost 3 bases, the J end lost 1 base, and 6 bases lay between the germline ends. CDR3 protein: CAISEGKNTEAFF. The CDR3 bases are TGTGCCATCAGTGAAGGGAAGAACACTGAAGCTTTCTTT.

The chain employs TRBV2 and TRBJ1-2; 10 bases match TRBD1. Germline-derived CDR1 and CDR2 are SNHLY and FYNNEI. The CDR3 length is 14 residues. Losses at the gene ends were 6 bases for V and 12 bases for J; bases not matched to a gene: 13. CDR3 bases: TGTGCCAGCAGACTCGGACAGGGGGAGAAAAGAAACACCTTC. Amino acid sequence: CASRLGQGEKRNTF.

This clone was seen just once. The gene calls are TRBV6-6 and TRBJ2-3; 10 bases align to TRBD2. Germline CDR1 reads MNHNY; CDR2 reads SVGAGI (reference sequence). V trimming: 4 bases; J trimming: 1 base; junction bases outside the gene matches: 5. This CDR3 has 16 residues. CDR3 region: CASSSKRGGRTDTQYF. The CDR3 DNA is TGTGCCAGCAGTTCCAAGCGGGGGGGCCGCACAGATACGCAGTATTTT.

The rearrangement links TRBV4-3 to TRBJ1-1; no reliable D call. The germline V and J ends were trimmed by 1 base and 8 bases, with 14 bases remaining between them. The CDR3 length is 14 residues. Germline V gives CDR1 LGHNA, CDR2 YSLEER. The CDR3 DNA is TGCGCCAGCAGCCAAGGTCGACGTTCTCCCGAAGCTTTCTTT. It translates to CASSQGRRSPEAFF.

The chain has TRBV27 and TRBJ2-5; unclear D gene. V lost 6 bases, J lost 4 bases, and 15 bases lay in between. CDR1 is MNHEY and CDR2 is SMNVEV in the germline V gene (reference sequence). This CDR3 contains 14 residues. CDR3 DNA sequence: TGTGCCAGCAGCTCAGCCTACAATGGAGAGACCCAGTACTTC. It specifies CASSSAYNGETQYF.

This chain links TRBV7-2 with TRBJ2-1; 10 bases map to TRBD1. The germline gives CDR1 SGHTA, CDR2 FQGNSA. The CDR3 totals 15 residues. V shed 3 bases, J shed 12 bases, and the junction held 11 bases outside the gene matches. The CDR3 nucleotides are TGTGCCAGCAGCTTGGCAGGGACAGGGGCCCTCGGGCAGTTCTTC. As protein: CASSLAGTGALGQFF.

The chain links TRBV4-2 to TRBJ1-2; D perhaps matches TRBD1 (5 bases). The germline CDR1 and CDR2 sequences are LGHNA and YNFKEQ. The CDR3 has 17 amino acids. V shed 0 bases and J shed 4 bases, with 18 bases lying between them. CDR3 region: CASSQDKGSGWTYGYTF. The CDR3 DNA reads TGTGCCAGCAGCCAAGATAAGGGGTCAGGGTGGACCTATGGCTACACCTTC.